The present T cell receptor (beta chain) was sequenced within a study of a mutant IDH1 vaccine in newly diagnosed glioma. As for time point: week 11, during vaccination. A 20-mer mutant IDH1 peptide at 300 ug was injected subcutaneously with topical imiquimod. There were new WHO grade 3 or 4 astrocytomas in the donors, and these were IDH1-mutant and ATRX-lost. Points on this clone: Its antigen is as yet unknown.

There are 14 residues in the CDR3. Germline CDR1 reads SGHAT; CDR2 reads FQDESV (reference sequence). Trimming took off 2 bases at V and 5 bases at J, with 12 bases between the two ends. Only in-frame clones appear in the TCRdb table, and some are missing; sequencing was by immunoSEQ multiplex PCR. This table holds 55,000 to 65,000 clones, 70% to 85% found once. The chain uses TRBV11-1 and TRBJ1-1; a possible D gene is TRBD1 (6 bases). The material was PBMCs, obtained from a glioma patient whose treatment included an IDH1 peptide vaccine. The clonotype originates from a man in his thirties or forties with glioma. CDR3 bases: TGTGCCAGCAGCTTAAGGGGGGACTATACTGAAGCTTTCTTT. Residues: CASSLRGDYTEAFF.